The 20 T cell receptor beta chains given below trace back to one sample, sequenced in a study of blood T cell repertoires in COVID-19. The assay was immunoSEQ multiplex PCR, and TCRdb's table has in-frame clones only and misses some. The table has 150,000 to 200,000 clones, 65% to 85% seen once. Material for sequencing was PBMCs or T cells enriched from blood (not recorded which). The receptor source for this set is a man aged 40-50 years who had recovered from COVID-19.

V is TRBV6-1 and J is TRBJ2-7, with unresolved D. Per the germline V gene, CDR1 is MNHNS and CDR2 is SASEGT. This CDR3 has 11 residues. V was trimmed by 3 bases and J by 3 bases, leaving 3 bases between them. For the CDR3, the DNA is TGTGCCAGCAGTGATTACTACGAGCAGTACGTC. Its protein is CASSDYYEQYV.

The gene calls are TRBV3-1 (or the pseudogene TRBV3-2) and TRBJ1-1, with D hard to call. Per germline, CDR1 LGHDT and CDR2 YNNKEL (reference sequence). The CDR3 is 17 amino acids. The V end lost 1 base, the J end lost 4 bases, and 19 bases lay between the germline ends. The CDR3 coding sequence is TGTGCCAGCAGCCAAGTTAAAACCGGGATGGGAGCCACTGAAGCTTTCTTT. It specifies CASSQVKTGMGATEAFF.

The V and J genes are TRBV2 and TRBJ2-1; 9 nucleotides agree with TRBD1. The CDR3 covers 14 residues. Germline trimming cut 7 bases from V and 8 bases from J; bases unmatched to any gene: 9. Germline V gene lookup returns CDR1 SNHLY and CDR2 FYNNEI. The CDR3 DNA is TGTGCCAGCACGGGACAGGGTCTCCCCCATGAGCAGTTCTTC. It encodes CASTGQGLPHEQFF.

The V gene is TRBV11-3, the J gene TRBJ2-3; TRBD2 aligns across 7 bases. Looked up from germline, CDR1 is SGHNT and CDR2 is YENEEA. The CDR3 totals 15 residues. With 5 bases clipped from V and 2 bases from J, the junction kept 7 bases outside the gene matches. CDR3 in DNA: TGTGCCAGCAGCCTCTCCGGGACTACCACAGATACGCAGTATTTT. Amino acids: CASSLSGTTTDTQYF.

The gene calls are TRBV7-9 and TRBJ1-2; D call uncertain. Trimming cost V 2 bases and J 2 bases, with 12 bases left between them. The CDR3 runs 15 residues. Germline V gene sequence: CDR1 SEHNR, CDR2 FQNEAQ (reference sequence). CDR3 residues: CASSLPPGSNYGYTF. CDR3 nucleotides: TGTGCCAGCAGCTTACCCCCAGGTTCGAACTATGGCTACACCTTC.

The V and J genes are TRBV2 and TRBJ2-5, with 8 bases that match TRBD1. Per the germline V gene, CDR1 is SNHLY and CDR2 is FYNNEI. Unmatched junction bases numbered 7, after V lost 5 bases and J lost 2 bases. CDR3 length: 15 amino acids. The CDR3 is CASSQPGGLQETQYF. The CDR3 DNA reads TGTGCCAGCAGTCAGCCAGGGGGCCTGCAAGAGACCCAGTACTTC. The complete variable domain, with remaining parts taken from reference TRBV2 and TRBJ2-5, reads EPEVTQTPSHQVTQMGQEVILRCVPISNHLYFYWYRQILGQKVEFLVSFYNNEISEKSEIFDDQFSVERPDGSNFTLKIRSTKLEDSAMYFCASSQPGGLQETQYFGPGTRLLVL.

V is TRBV9 and J is TRBJ2-5; 11 nucleotides line up with TRBD2. V dropped 4 bases and J dropped 2; count of bases not matched to a gene: 7. Germline V gene lookup returns CDR1 SGDLS and CDR2 YYNGEE. CDR3 length equals 16 residues. CDR3 bases: TGTGCCAGCAGCCCCGGAACTAGCGGGGGACAAGAGACCCAGTACTTC. It specifies CASSPGTSGGQETQYF.

This chain uses TRBV6-5 with TRBJ1-3, with 11 bases identical to TRBD1. CDR1 and CDR2 from the germline V gene are MNHEY and SVGAGI. V lost 5 bases, J lost 8 bases, and 5 bases stayed unmatched. This CDR3 has 14 residues. In nucleotides, the CDR3 is TGTGCCAGCAGTCTTGGGACAGGGGGATACACCATATATTTT. It codes for CASSLGTGGYTIYF.

This clone appeared a few times. CDR3 DNA: TGTGCCAGTAGAAATCTACAGGGTCGGGGTCAGCCCCAGCATTTT. The encoded protein is CASRNLQGRGQPQHF. The genes are TRBV19 and TRBJ1-5; possibly TRBD1 for D (6 bases). Trimming took off 6 bases at V and 6 bases at J, with 18 bases between the two ends. The CDR3 is made up of 15 amino acids. Germline V gives CDR1 LNHDA, CDR2 SQIVND (reference sequence).

This sequence joins TRBV7-3 and TRBJ1-2; maybe TRBD1 (5 bases). Germline V gene data show CDR1 as SGHTA and CDR2 as FQGTGA. The CDR3 has 15 amino acids. Trimming left V 5 bases short and J 3 bases short, with 16 bases between. CDR3 loop: CASSADSSGYYGYTF. The CDR3 coding sequence is TGTGCCAGCAGCGCCGATTCCTCAGGGTACTATGGCTACACCTTC.

The V gene is TRBV5-1, the J gene TRBJ1-4; D is perhaps TRBD1 (5 bases). Trimming cost V 0 bases and J 0 bases, with 9 bases left between them. This CDR3 is 16 amino acids long. CDR1 is SGHRS, CDR2 YFSETQ, per germline. CDR3 in DNA: TGCGCCAGCAGCTTGGTTGGGGGGGCAACTAATGAAAAACTGTTTTTT. Amino acid sequence: CASSLVGGATNEKLFF.

The rearrangement joins TRBV19 to TRBJ1-2; D call uncertain. Germline CDR1 and CDR2: LNHDA and SQIVND (reference sequence). The CDR3 runs to 18 residues. Trimming took 3 bases from V and 4 from J, leaving 24 bases between them. CDR3 protein: CASSMPPGRSPGGYGYTF. CDR3 in DNA: TGTGCCAGTAGTATGCCTCCAGGTCGCTCCCCTGGTGGCTATGGCTACACCTTC. The full variable domain, its missing parts supplied by reference TRBV19 and TRBJ1-2, is DGGITQSPKYLFRKEGQNVTLSCEQNLNHDAMYWYRQDPGQGLRLIYYSQIVNDFQKGDIAEGYSVSREKKESFPLTVTSAQKNPTAFYLCASSMPPGRSPGGYGYTFGSGTRLTVV.

V usage is TRBV10-1 and J usage is TRBJ2-1; 9 bases match TRBD1. The CDR3 consists of 15 residues. The V gene end was trimmed by 3 bases and the J gene end by 8 bases; junction bases not matched to a gene: 8. The germline V gene encodes CDR1 WNHNN and CDR2 SYGVQD (reference sequence). CDR3 in DNA: TGCGCCAGCAGTGATAGTAGAACAGGGGGCGATGAGCAGTTCTTC. Translation: CASSDSRTGGDEQFF.

The chain uses TRBV6-2 or TRBV6-3 and TRBJ2-3; 7 bases fit TRBD2. Germline-derived CDR1 and CDR2 are MNHEY and SVGEGT. The V and J ends lost 6 bases and 2 bases, in that order; junction bases with no gene match: 14. The CDR3 length is 17 residues. The CDR3 coding sequence is TGTGCCAGCAGCACCGCGCCGGGCGGGGGATCCACAGATACGCAGTATTTT. This encodes CASSTAPGGGSTDTQYF.

The chain employs TRBV9 and TRBJ1-4; D remains ambiguous. Trimming stripped 4 bases from V and 2 bases from J, with 9 bases between. The CDR3 runs 14 residues. The germline V gene encodes CDR1 SGDLS and CDR2 YYNGEE. The chain's CDR3 is CASSRRRTNEKLFF. CDR3 in DNA: TGTGCCAGCAGCAGGAGACGGACTAATGAAAAACTGTTTTTT. Looking up the rest from reference TRBV9 and TRBJ1-4 gives the full variable domain: DSGVTQTPKHLITATGQRVTLRCSPRSGDLSVYWYQQSLDQGLQFLIQYYNGEERAKGNILERFSAQQFPDLHSELNLSSLELGDSALYFCASSRRRTNEKLFFGSGTQLSVL.

This chain joins TRBV4-1 and TRBJ1-3; 7 bases are shared with TRBD1. CDR3 length: 19 residues. J was trimmed by 0 bases and V by 0 bases; bases with no gene match: 11. Germline V CDR1 and CDR2: MGHRA, YSYEKL. In DNA, the CDR3 is TGCGCCAGCAGCCAAGAGGGCTTGGAGGGGGCGGCCTCTGGAAACACCATATATTTT. The encoded protein is CASSQEGLEGAASGNTIYF.

The V gene is TRBV4-1, the J gene TRBJ2-7, with 7 nucleotides matching TRBD2. J was trimmed by 3 bases and V by 4 bases; bases with no gene match: 24. Germline assignment: CDR1 MGHRA and CDR2 YSYEKL. The CDR3 length is 20 residues. In nucleotides, the CDR3 is TGCGCCAGCAGCCCCCTTAGCCTCACAATCGGGCGGGGGAAATACTACGAGCAGTACTTC. Its protein product is CASSPLSLTIGRGKYYEQYF.

V and J are TRBV2 and TRBJ2-2; D perhaps matches TRBD2 (5 bases). Germline V gives CDR1 SNHLY, CDR2 FYNNEI. The V end lost 6 bases, the J end lost 1 base, and 12 bases lay between the germline ends. CDR3 size: 15 residues. DNA for the CDR3: TGTGCCAGCAGACTTACAGCGGTGAACACCGGGGAGCTGTTTTTT. This gives the protein CASRLTAVNTGELFF.

The chain uses TRBV15 and TRBJ2-7, with TRBD1 matching over 8 bases. In germline, CDR1 is LNHNV, CDR2 YYDKDF (reference sequence). The CDR3 contains 15 residues. V lost 0 bases and J lost 3; bases outside the gene matches: 4. CDR3 residues: CATSRDRTGIYEQYF. Written as DNA, the CDR3 is TGTGCCACCAGCAGAGATCGGACAGGGATCTACGAGCAGTACTTC.

The chain recombines TRBV6-5 with TRBJ1-2, with a weak D call TRBD1 (5 bases). Germline loops: CDR1 MNHEY, CDR2 SVGAGI. This CDR3 spans 13 amino acids. Deletions cut 7 bases from V and 8 bases from J, with 17 bases between. In nucleotides, the CDR3 is TGTGCCAGCACCCCGGGCAGGGTTGGAGGCTACACCTTC. Translating gives CASTPGRVGGYTF.